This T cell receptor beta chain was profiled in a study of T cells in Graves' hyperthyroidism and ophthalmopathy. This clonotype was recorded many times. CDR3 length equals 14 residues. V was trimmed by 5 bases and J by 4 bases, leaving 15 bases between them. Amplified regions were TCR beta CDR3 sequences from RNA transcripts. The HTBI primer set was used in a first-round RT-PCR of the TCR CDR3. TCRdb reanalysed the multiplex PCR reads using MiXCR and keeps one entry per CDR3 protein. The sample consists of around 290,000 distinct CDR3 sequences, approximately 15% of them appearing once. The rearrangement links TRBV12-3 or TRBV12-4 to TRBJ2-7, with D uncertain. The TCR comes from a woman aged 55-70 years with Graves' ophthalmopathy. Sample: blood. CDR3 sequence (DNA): TGTGCCAGCAGTCAATGGCGGCCATTATACGAGCAGTACTTC. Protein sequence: CASSQWRPLYEQYF.